In its sample, the clone carrying this T cell receptor beta chain was seen a few times. Its antigen remains unknown. This CDR3 spans 15 amino acids. From germline, CDR1 is MNHEY and CDR2 SVGAGI. Trimming took 2 bases from V and 2 from J, leaving 11 bases between them. Profiling relied on immunoSEQ multiplex PCR, and the TCRdb table lists in-frame clones only, not all of them. The table includes about 53,000 clones, approximately 81% detected once. The data belong to a study of OX40 agonist ivuxolimab in advanced cancers. Study-wide results and caveats: Partial responders dosed at 0.1-3.0 mg/kg displayed clonal expansion ranking among the lowest.

The chain carries TRBV6-5 and TRBJ2-3, with D possibly matching TRBD2 (5 bases). The receptor was isolated from an adult with an advanced solid tumor such as melanoma, head and neck, liver or kidney cancer. The sample consisted of CD4+ or CD8+ T cells sorted from blood, taken in a trial of the OX40 agonist ivuxolimab. CDR3 in amino acids: CASSYVGLNTDTQYF. The DNA of the CDR3 is TGTGCCAGCAGTTACGTAGGACTCAACACAGATACGCAGTATTTT.